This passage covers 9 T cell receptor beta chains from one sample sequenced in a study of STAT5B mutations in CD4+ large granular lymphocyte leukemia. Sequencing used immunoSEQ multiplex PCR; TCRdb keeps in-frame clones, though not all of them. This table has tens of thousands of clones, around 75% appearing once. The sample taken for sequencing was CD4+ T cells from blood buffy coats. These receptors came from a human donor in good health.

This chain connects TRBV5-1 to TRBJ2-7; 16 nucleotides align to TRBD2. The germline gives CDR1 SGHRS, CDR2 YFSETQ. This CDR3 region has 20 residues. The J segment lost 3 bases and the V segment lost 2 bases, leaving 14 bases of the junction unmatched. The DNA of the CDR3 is TGCGCCAGCAGCTTACCTTCCGGGACTAGCGGGGGGGCCCGTCTCTACGAGCAGTACTTC. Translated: CASSLPSGTSGGARLYEQYF.

For the CDR3, the DNA is TGTGCCAGCAGCTTAGGAACGACTAGCGGGGGGAGCACAGATACGCAGTATTTT. It translates to CASSLGTTSGGSTDTQYF. The chain recombines TRBV11-3 with TRBJ2-3; 13 bases match TRBD2. Germline V gene lookup returns CDR1 SGHNT and CDR2 YENEEA. V shed 1 base, J shed 0 bases, and the junction held 4 bases outside the gene matches. The CDR3 loop spans 18 amino acids.

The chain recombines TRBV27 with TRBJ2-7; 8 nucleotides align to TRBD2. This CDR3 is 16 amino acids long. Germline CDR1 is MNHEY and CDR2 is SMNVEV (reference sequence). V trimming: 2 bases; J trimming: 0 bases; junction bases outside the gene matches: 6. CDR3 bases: TGTGCCAGCAGTTTACATTTGGCGGGGGGCTCCTACGAGCAGTACTTC. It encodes CASSLHLAGGSYEQYF.

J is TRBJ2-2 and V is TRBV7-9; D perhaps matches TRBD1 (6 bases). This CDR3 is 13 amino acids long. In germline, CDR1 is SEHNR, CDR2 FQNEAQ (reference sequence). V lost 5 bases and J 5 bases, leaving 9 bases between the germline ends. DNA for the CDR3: TGTGCCAGCAGCCTGAGGGGGACCGGGGAGCTGTTTTTT. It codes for CASSLRGTGELFF.

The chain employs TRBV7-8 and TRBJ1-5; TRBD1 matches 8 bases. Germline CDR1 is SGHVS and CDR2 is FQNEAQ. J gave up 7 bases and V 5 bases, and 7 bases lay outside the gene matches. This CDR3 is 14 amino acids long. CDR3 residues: CASSRRQGRQPQHF. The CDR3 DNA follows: TGTGCCAGCAGCCGTCGACAGGGGAGGCAGCCCCAGCATTTT.

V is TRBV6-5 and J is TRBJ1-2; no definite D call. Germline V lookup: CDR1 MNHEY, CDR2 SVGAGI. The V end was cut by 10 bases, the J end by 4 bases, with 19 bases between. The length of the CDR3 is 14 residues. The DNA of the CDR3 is TGTGCCACCCGAGCGATAGGGATAGTCTATGGCTACACCTTC. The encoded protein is CATRAIGIVYGYTF.

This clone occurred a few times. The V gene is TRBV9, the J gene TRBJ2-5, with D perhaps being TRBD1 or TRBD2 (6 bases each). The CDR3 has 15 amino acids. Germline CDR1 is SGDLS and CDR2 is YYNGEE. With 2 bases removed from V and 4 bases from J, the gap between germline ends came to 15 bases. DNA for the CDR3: TGTGCCAGCAGCGTCGGGGGCAATGGTGGAGAGACCCAGTACTTC. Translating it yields CASSVGGNGGETQYF.

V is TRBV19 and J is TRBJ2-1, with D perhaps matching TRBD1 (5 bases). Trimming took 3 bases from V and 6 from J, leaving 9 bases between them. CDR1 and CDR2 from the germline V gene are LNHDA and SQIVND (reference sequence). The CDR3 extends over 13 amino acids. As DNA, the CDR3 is TGTGCCAGTAGTATGCGGCAGGGCAATGAGCAGTTCTTC. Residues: CASSMRQGNEQFF.

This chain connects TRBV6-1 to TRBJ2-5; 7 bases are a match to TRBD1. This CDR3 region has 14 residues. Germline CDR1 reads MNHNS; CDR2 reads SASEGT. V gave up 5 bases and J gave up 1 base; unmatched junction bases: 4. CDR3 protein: CASSMGQIQETQYF. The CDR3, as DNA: TGTGCCAGCAGTATGGGACAGATCCAAGAGACCCAGTACTTC.